The T cell receptor (beta chain) under discussion was sequenced for a study of CD8+ T cells in alopecia areata. Study observations and caveats: Relative to mice, TCR sharing across patients was less clear, a difference possibly HLA-related. Higher clonality and more expanded CD8+ clones appeared in lesional than normal scalp.

cDNA reverse transcribed from extracted RNA served as the sequencing template. Generated by immunoSEQ multiplex PCR, the TCRdb table keeps only in-frame clones and is missing some. The data contain about 150,000 clones, approximately 65% of them seen just once; the ten biggest clones take up just over 35%. The sample holds one count of this clone. Its antigen is as yet unknown. CDR1 and CDR2 (germline): SGDLS, YYNGEE. The CDR3 has 15 amino acids. The ends lost 0 bases at V and 3 bases at J; junction bases unmatched: 2. The TCR was taken from a human donor in good health. The material sequenced was CD8+ T cells sorted from blood. This sequence joins TRBV9 and TRBJ2-3; 9 nucleotides match TRBD2. The CDR3 loop reads CASSVGSGSTDTQYF. In nucleotides, the CDR3 is TGTGCCAGCAGCGTAGGTAGCGGGAGTACAGATACGCAGTATTTT.